A single sample is the source of the 8 T cell receptor beta chains below, sequenced in a study of T cells after somatic rescue of genetic block. Repertoires were generated with immunoSEQ multiplex PCR, while TCRdb's copy carries only in-frame clones and drops some. The data hold 100,000 to 120,000 clones, with around nine tenths observed a single time. Sequencing used peripheral blood mononuclear cells (PBMCs). These TCRs come from a young woman.

The chain joins TRBV7-2 to TRBJ2-5; D is perhaps TRBD1 (6 bases). CDR1 and CDR2 from the germline V gene are SGHTA and FQGNSA. The CDR3 contains 15 residues. Trimming took 4 bases from V and 4 from J, leaving 16 bases between them. CDR3: CASSSSGTGLETQYF. The CDR3 DNA sequence: TGTGCCAGCAGCTCCTCCGGAACAGGGTTAGAGACCCAGTACTTC.

The gene calls are TRBV21-1 and TRBJ1-2. TRBV21-1 is deemed a pseudogene. The CDR3 length is 16 residues. The CDR3 sequence: CASGGGHRPSLYGYTF. DNA of the CDR3: TGTGCCAGCGGGGGGGGGCATCGGCCCTCCCTGTATGGCTACACCTTC.

The count of this clone is one. The chain recombines TRBV25-1 with TRBJ2-7, with 9 bases aligning to TRBD1. The length of the CDR3 is 15 residues. Germline lookup yields CDR1 MGHDK and CDR2 SYGVNS. With 6 bases clipped from V and 2 bases from J, the junction kept 8 bases outside the gene matches. The CDR3 coding sequence is TGTGCCAGCAGCGTCGTGGACAGGGGAACCTACGAGCAGTACTTC. Translated, it gives CASSVVDRGTYEQYF.

The chain links TRBV9 to TRBJ2-3; TRBD1 agrees at 8 bases. This CDR3 contains 11 residues. Germline loops: CDR1 SGDLS, CDR2 YYNGEE. V lost 8 bases, J lost 9 bases, and 5 bases stayed unmatched. The CDR3 region is CARTGDGTQYF. The DNA of the CDR3 is TGTGCCAGGACAGGGGACGGCACGCAGTATTTT.

The chain employs TRBV2 and TRBJ2-3; 11 nucleotides align to TRBD2. V gave up 7 bases and J gave up 5 bases; unmatched junction bases: 8. The germline gives CDR1 SNHLY, CDR2 FYNNEI. The CDR3 loop spans 15 amino acids. Here the CDR3 reads CASTPTSGARDTQYF. For the CDR3, the DNA is TGTGCCAGCACGCCGACTAGCGGGGCCAGAGATACGCAGTATTTT. The variable domain in full, completed from reference TRBV2 and TRBJ2-3, reads EPEVTQTPSHQVTQMGQEVILRCVPISNHLYFYWYRQILGQKVEFLVSFYNNEISEKSEIFDDQFSVERPDGSNFTLKIRSTKLEDSAMYFCASTPTSGARDTQYFGPGTRLTVL.

The chain is built from TRBV2 and TRBJ1-5, with D unclear. The germline gives CDR1 SNHLY, CDR2 FYNNEI. This CDR3 comprises 16 residues. Between the trimmed V and J ends, which lost 7 bases and 1 base, there was a span of 17 bases. The CDR3 nucleotides are TGTGCCAGCATTGGCTTTTCGGACGGGAGCAATCAGCCCCAGCATTTT. This gives the protein CASIGFSDGSNQPQHF.

The chain uses TRBV4-1 and TRBJ2-2, with D possibly being TRBD2 (5 bases). Germline CDR1 and CDR2: MGHRA and YSYEKL. Trimming took off 2 bases at V and 4 bases at J, with 8 bases between the two ends. The CDR3 length is 14 residues. This CDR3 is CASSQPDFTGELFF. Here the CDR3 DNA reads TGCGCCAGCAGCCAACCGGACTTCACCGGGGAGCTGTTTTTT.

The CDR3 here is CASSFESGGASTGELFF. CDR3 sequence (DNA): TGTGCCAGCAGTTTTGAGAGCGGGGGGGCAAGCACCGGGGAGCTGTTTTTT. This sequence joins TRBV27 and TRBJ2-2; TRBD2 matches 10 bases. V gave up 3 bases and J gave up 4 bases; unmatched junction bases: 8. The CDR3 covers 17 residues. The germline V gene encodes CDR1 MNHEY and CDR2 SMNVEV (reference sequence).